One sample yielded the 14 T cell receptor beta chains listed below, sequenced in a study of T cell repertoires in ileal Crohn's disease. Time point meaning: neoterminal ileum biopsy at postoperative endoscopy, about 6 months after surgery. Sequencing was performed with immunoSEQ multiplex PCR; in TCRdb, only in-frame clones are kept and a portion is missing. The data show about 17,000 clones, with about three quarters seen just once and less than 5% held by the top ten. The specimen sequenced was ileal tissue. The receptors shown here come from an adult with Crohn's disease.

The V call is TRBV5-1, the J call TRBJ2-7, with TRBD1 identical over 7 bases. The CDR3 runs 15 residues. Germline V lookup: CDR1 SGHRS, CDR2 YFSETQ. Trimming cost V 4 bases and J 0 bases; bases outside gene matches: 7. The CDR3 sequence: CASSPGDRHSYEQYF. The DNA of the CDR3 is TGCGCCAGCAGCCCCGGGGACAGACACTCCTACGAGCAGTACTTC.

The chain joins TRBV14 to TRBJ2-1, with 7 bases aligning to TRBD2. This CDR3 has 15 residues. V lost 5 bases to trimming and J lost 3 bases; unmatched junction nucleotides: 7. From germline, CDR1 is SGHDN and CDR2 FVKESK. CDR3 sequence (DNA): TGTGCCAGCAGCTCCCGGTGGGGGGGCTACAATGAGCAGTTCTTC. It translates to CASSSRWGGYNEQFF. The whole variable domain, filled in from reference TRBV14 and TRBJ2-1, reads EAGVTQFPSHSVIEKGQTVTLRCDPISGHDNLYWYRRVMGKEIKFLLHFVKESKQDESGMPNNRFLAERTGGTYSTLKVQPAELEDSGVYFCASSSRWGGYNEQFFGPGTRLTVL.

This clone was detected only a few times. The chain employs TRBV5-1 and TRBJ2-5; 10 bases line up with TRBD2. Germline CDR1 is SGHRS and CDR2 is YFSETQ. Trimming cost V 0 bases and J 5 bases; bases outside gene matches: 7. The CDR3 has 16 residues. Here the CDR3 reads CASSLDPSGGAETQYF. The CDR3 bases are TGCGCCAGCAGCTTGGACCCCAGCGGGGGGGCTGAGACCCAGTACTTC.

The chain recombines TRBV7-2 with TRBJ1-3, with unresolved D. The germline V gene has CDR1 SGHTA and CDR2 FQGNSA. V was pared by 3 bases and J by 2 bases, with 8 bases between. The CDR3 has 14 amino acids. The CDR3 nucleotides are TGTGCCAGCAGCTTGGGAGGTGCTGGAAACACCATATATTTT. Protein product: CASSLGGAGNTIYF.

The J gene is TRBJ2-1, the V gene TRBV29-1; D perhaps matches TRBD1 (5 bases). CDR1 is SQVTM, CDR2 ANQGSEA, per germline. The CDR3 covers 15 residues. Trimming shortened V by 7 bases and J by 1 base, and 17 bases separated the two germline ends. DNA of the CDR3: TGCAGCGAAACCACAGGTCTAGGGTCCTACAATGAGCAGTTCTTC. Protein sequence: CSETTGLGSYNEQFF.

CDR3 sequence (DNA): TGTGCCAGCAGTTGGACAGGGTGGAATCAGCCCCAGCATTTT. It specifies CASSWTGWNQPQHF. The chain recombines TRBV2 with TRBJ1-5, with 8 positions matching TRBD1. This CDR3 has 14 amino acids. Per germline, CDR1 SNHLY and CDR2 FYNNEI. V was pared by 5 bases and J by 4 bases, with 4 bases of the junction left unmatched. Drawing the rest from reference TRBV2 and TRBJ1-5, the complete variable domain is EPEVTQTPSHQVTQMGQEVILRCVPISNHLYFYWYRQILGQKVEFLVSFYNNEISEKSEIFDDQFSVERPDGSNFTLKIRSTKLEDSAMYFCASSWTGWNQPQHFGDGTRLSIL.

This clone was picked up a small number of times. This rearrangement joins TRBV2 to TRBJ2-5, with TRBD1 matching over 9 bases. Losses at the gene ends were 6 bases for V and 2 bases for J; bases not matched to a gene: 1. Germline V lookup: CDR1 SNHLY, CDR2 FYNNEI. The length of the CDR3 is 13 residues. This CDR3 reads CASSGQGQETQYF. The CDR3 DNA follows: TGTGCCAGCAGCGGACAGGGGCAAGAGACCCAGTACTTC.

This CDR3 is CAITQDRAGEQYF. CDR3 in DNA: TGTGCCATCACCCAAGACAGGGCAGGCGAGCAGTACTTC. The chain combines TRBV10-3 with TRBJ2-7; 7 nucleotides agree with TRBD1. V trimming: 7 bases; J trimming: 6 bases; junction bases outside the gene matches: 9. Germline CDR1 reads ENHRY; CDR2 reads SYGVKD. The CDR3 extends over 13 amino acids.

CDR3 amino acids: CASSLTGGTQYF. The CDR3 region has the DNA TGTGCCAGCAGCCTGACAGGGGGTACGCAGTATTTT. This chain uses TRBV5-8 with TRBJ2-3, with 9 bases identical to TRBD1. V gave up 4 bases and J gave up 8 bases; unmatched junction bases: 2. The CDR3 sequence is 12 residues long. Germline-derived CDR1 and CDR2 are SGHTS and YDEGEE.

The chain carries TRBV4-2 and TRBJ1-5; 9 bases match TRBD1. V dropped 0 bases and J dropped 7; count of bases not matched to a gene: 4. Germline V gives CDR1 LGHNA, CDR2 YNFKEQ. The CDR3 spans 15 residues. CDR3 in DNA: TGTGCCAGCAGCCAAGAAACAGGGGGCGGACAGCCCCAGCATTTT. Its protein is CASSQETGGGQPQHF.

V and J are TRBV2 and TRBJ2-3; D unresolved. The CDR3 has 13 residues. V was cut by 7 bases and J by 6 bases, with 14 bases left in between. Per the germline V gene, CDR1 is SNHLY and CDR2 is FYNNEI. CDR3 region: CASNLGLKDTQYF. The CDR3 nucleotides read TGTGCCAGCAATCTAGGCCTTAAGGATACGCAGTATTTT.

In nucleotides, the CDR3 is TGTGCCAGCAGTTACTCGCAGGCCAAGGATACGCAGTATTTT. It encodes CASSYSQAKDTQYF. J is TRBJ2-3 and V is TRBV6-5; D call uncertain. This CDR3 is 14 amino acids long. CDR1 and CDR2 from the germline V gene are MNHEY and SVGAGI. Trimming shortened V by 0 bases and J by 6 bases, and 10 bases separated the two germline ends.

The chain recombines TRBV29-1 with TRBJ2-3; TRBD1 is a possible D gene (6 bases). V lost 0 bases and J lost 4, with 14 bases in between. Germline CDR1 and CDR2: SQVTM and ANQGSEA. This CDR3 has 15 residues. CDR3 region: CSVEDPQGWADTQYF. CDR3 nucleotides: TGCAGCGTTGAAGATCCCCAGGGGTGGGCAGATACGCAGTATTTT.

This chain connects TRBV4-2 to TRBJ1-2; no clear D. With 1 base removed from V and 2 bases from J, the gap between germline ends came to 5 bases. Germline V gene data show CDR1 as LGHNA and CDR2 as YNFKEQ. The CDR3 covers 13 residues. CDR3 bases: TGTGCCAGCAGCCAAGGAGTGAACTATGGCTACACCTTC. Its protein product is CASSQGVNYGYTF.